The 13 T cell receptor beta chains given below trace back to one sample, sequenced in a study of cytomegalovirus exposure and HLA in healthy donors. PCR amplification relied on 60 Vbeta primers (plus 13 Jbeta primers). This table comes from immunoSEQ multiplex PCR, and its TCRdb copy is limited to in-frame clones, with some not included. The data hold about 190,000 clones, with 60% to 80% observed a single time. The sequenced sample was PBMCs. These receptors were obtained from a woman between 18 and 29 years old in good health and CMV-seronegative.

The chain employs TRBV18 and TRBJ2-1; tentative D call: TRBD2 (5 bases). The V end lost 3 bases, the J end lost 0 bases, and 9 bases lay between the germline ends. Germline V gene data show CDR1 as KGHSH and CDR2 as LQKENI. The CDR3 sequence is 15 residues long. CDR3 sequence reads: CASSPLGSSYNEQFF. In DNA, the CDR3 is TGTGCCAGCTCACCGCTGGGGAGCTCCTACAATGAGCAGTTCTTC.

The V and J genes are TRBV6-6 and TRBJ1-5, with 10 bases aligning to TRBD1. The CDR3 contains 15 residues. J was trimmed by 4 bases and V by 6 bases; bases with no gene match: 6. Per the germline V gene, CDR1 is MNHNY and CDR2 is SVGAGI (reference sequence). CDR3 loop: CASRRQGAANQPQHF. CDR3 DNA sequence: TGTGCCAGCAGGCGACAGGGGGCCGCAAATCAGCCCCAGCATTTT.

This clone was seen only a few times. The chain couples TRBV29-1 to TRBJ2-5, with D maybe TRBD1 (5 bases). The DNA end lines up better with TRBJ2-7; the J call may be wrong. From germline, CDR1 is SQVTM and CDR2 ANQGSEA. CDR3 length: 13 residues. DNA for the CDR3: TGCAGCGTTGAATTGCAGGGTGGGTACGAGCAGTACTTC. Translation gives CSVELQGGYEQYF.

The chain carries TRBV7-9 and TRBJ1-4, with D tentatively TRBD1 (5 bases). From germline, CDR1 is SEHNR and CDR2 FQNEAQ (reference sequence). There are 13 residues in the CDR3. V lost 6 bases, J lost 8 bases, and 13 bases lay in between. The CDR3 DNA is TGTGCCAGCAGGGGGGGTCCAAGCGAAAAACTGTTTTTT. This encodes CASRGGPSEKLFF.

This clone was detected only a few times. The chain couples TRBV6-5 to TRBJ2-5; no clear D. The CDR3 runs to 11 residues. V shed 2 bases and J shed 5 bases, with 3 bases lying between them. Germline CDR1 is MNHEY and CDR2 is SVGAGI. This chain's CDR3 is CASSYAETQYF. The CDR3 DNA follows: TGTGCCAGCAGTTACGCGGAGACCCAGTACTTC.

This chain joins TRBV25-1 and TRBJ2-3; 7 bases align to TRBD1. V lost 5 bases to trimming and J lost 6 bases; unmatched junction nucleotides: 5. Germline CDR1 MGHDK, CDR2 SYGVNS. This CDR3 is built from 13 residues. The CDR3, as DNA: TGTGCCAGCAGTAGACAGGGACGGGATACGCAGTATTTT. This translates into CASSRQGRDTQYF.

V is TRBV7-2 and J is TRBJ2-5; weak D call: TRBD2 (5 bases). With the DNA end fitting TRBJ2-7 better, the J assignment may be wrong. CDR1 and CDR2 from the germline V gene are SGHTA and FQGNSA. The CDR3 runs 15 residues. CDR3 bases: TGTGCCAGCAGCAGACGCACGGGGAGTGATCACGAGCAGTACTTC. This sequence encodes CASSRRTGSDHEQYF.

The rearrangement links TRBV18 to TRBJ1-1; no reliable D call. The CDR3 is 13 residues long. Looked up from germline, CDR1 is KGHSH and CDR2 is LQKENI. The V end was cut by 3 bases, the J end by 0 bases, with 5 bases between. In DNA form, the CDR3 reads TGTGCCAGCTCACCTCAGGTGAACACTGAAGCTTTCTTT. Its protein is CASSPQVNTEAFF.

The V and J genes are TRBV19 and TRBJ1-5; weak D call: TRBD1 (6 bases). V gave up 3 bases and J gave up 0 bases, with 12 bases separating them. This CDR3 comprises 16 residues. Per the germline V gene, CDR1 is LNHDA and CDR2 is SQIVND (reference sequence). Here the CDR3 reads CASSIRTDYSNQPQHF. For the CDR3, the DNA is TGTGCCAGTAGTATTCGGACAGACTATAGCAATCAGCCCCAGCATTTT.

V and J are TRBV30 and TRBJ1-6; D call uncertain. Trimming stripped 0 bases from V and 10 bases from J, with 13 bases between. Germline CDR1 and CDR2: GTSNPN and SVGIG (reference sequence). The CDR3 sequence is 14 residues long. CDR3 amino acids: CAWSVGQVNSPLHF. The CDR3 DNA sequence: TGTGCCTGGAGTGTAGGCCAGGTTAACTCACCCCTCCACTTT.

On this clone: This sample also contains other DNA sequences that code for the same CDR3. V and J are TRBV2 and TRBJ1-1; no definite D call. The germline V gene encodes CDR1 SNHLY and CDR2 FYNNEI. This CDR3 is 12 amino acids long. Trimming pared 2 bases from V and 2 bases from J, leaving 3 bases between. The CDR3, as DNA: TGTGCCAGCAGTGAACAAAACACTGAAGCTTTCTTT. This codes for CASSEQNTEAFF.

A single count supports this clone. The J gene is TRBJ2-7, the V gene TRBV4-1, with a tentative D call TRBD2 (6 bases). The CDR3 has 13 residues. Trimming shortened V by 4 bases and J by 0 bases, and 7 bases separated the two germline ends. Germline assignment: CDR1 MGHRA and CDR2 YSYEKL. Here the CDR3 DNA reads TGCGCCAGCAGCCTCGGGAGCTCCTACGAGCAGTACTTC. As protein: CASSLGSSYEQYF.

The chain has TRBV28 and TRBJ2-5; 7 nucleotides line up with TRBD1. The J call is in doubt because the DNA end fits TRBJ2-7 better. The germline gives CDR1 MDHEN, CDR2 SYDVKM. The CDR3 spans 14 residues. CDR3 sequence (DNA): TGTGCCAGCATTCTACAGGGGTCCTCCTACGAGCAGTACTTC. Translation: CASILQGSSYEQYF.